The 8 T cell receptor beta chains below all came from one sample that was sequenced in a study of blood T cell repertoires in COVID-19. Libraries were prepared by immunoSEQ multiplex PCR; TCRdb keeps only in-frame clonotypes and omits some of them. Here the sample spans fewer than 400,000 clones, about 86% being singletons. Material: PBMCs or T cells enriched from blood (not recorded which). The source of these receptors is a woman in her 50s who had recovered from COVID-19.

The rearrangement uses TRBV18 and TRBJ1-5, with 7 bases aligning to TRBD1. Looked up from germline, CDR1 is KGHSH and CDR2 is LQKENI. The V and J ends lost 2 bases and 12 bases, in that order; junction bases with no gene match: 7. There are 13 residues in the CDR3. CDR3 amino acids: CASSPGDRQVQHF. The CDR3 DNA follows: TGTGCCAGCTCACCAGGGGACAGACAAGTCCAGCATTTT.

This clone was recorded only once. As DNA, the CDR3 is TGTGCCAGCAGCAACGACAGAGATGAAGCTTTCTTT. This codes for CASSNDRDEAFF. The chain joins TRBV9 to TRBJ1-1; D is perhaps TRBD1 (5 bases). This CDR3 region has 12 residues. Germline V CDR1 and CDR2: SGDLS, YYNGEE. V lost 4 bases to trimming and J lost 7 bases, with 11 bases between them.

The rearrangement uses TRBV7-3 and TRBJ2-3; TRBD1 is a possible D gene (5 bases). The V end lost 1 base, the J end lost 6 bases, and 11 bases lay between the germline ends. The length of the CDR3 is 14 residues. Per germline, CDR1 SGHTA and CDR2 FQGTGA. The CDR3 DNA reads TGTGCCAGCAGCTTAAGTGGGGCCGTGGATACGCAGTATTTT. It codes for CASSLSGAVDTQYF.

The chain carries TRBV30 and TRBJ2-7; TRBD1 matches at 9 bases. The CDR3 loop spans 15 amino acids. The germline V gene encodes CDR1 GTSNPN and CDR2 SVGIG (reference sequence). Trimming removed 1 base from V and 3 bases from J; junction bases left unmatched: 7. As DNA, the CDR3 is TGTGCCTGGAGTGGCCCGACAGGGGGGGACTACGAGCAGTACTTC. Protein sequence: CAWSGPTGGDYEQYF. Together with reference TRBV30 and TRBJ2-7, the CDR3 gives the full variable domain: SQTIHQWPATLVQPVGSPLSLECTVEGTSNPNLYWYRQAAGRGLQLLFYSVGIGQISSEVPQNLSASRPQDRQFILSSKKLLLSDSGFYLCAWSGPTGGDYEQYFGPGTRLTVT.

The V call is TRBV4-1, the J call TRBJ2-7, with D tentatively TRBD1 (6 bases). CDR1 and CDR2 (germline): MGHRA, YSYEKL. The CDR3 has 17 residues. Trimming shortened V by 4 bases and J by 3 bases, and 22 bases separated the two germline ends. The CDR3 nucleotides are TGCGCCAGCAGCCTTCCTGAGGGGACAAATAACCTCTACGAGCAGTACTTC. Its protein product is CASSLPEGTNNLYEQYF.

This clone was seen once. This sequence joins TRBV7-2 and TRBJ2-7, with 11 bases identical to TRBD2. Germline CDR1 and CDR2: SGHTA and FQGNSA. Trimming removed 5 bases from V and 5 bases from J; junction bases left unmatched: 5. CDR3 length: 14 amino acids. CDR3 in DNA: TGTGCCAGCAGCCCTGGACTAGCGGGCCACGAGCAGTACTTC. Translation: CASSPGLAGHEQYF.

The chain has TRBV4-1 and TRBJ2-1; 11 bases line up with TRBD2. Trimming at V came to 0 bases and at J to 6 bases, leaving 4 bases not matched to a gene. The CDR3 has 16 residues. Germline CDR1 and CDR2: MGHRA and YSYEKL. The CDR3 is CASSQETGLAGNEQFF. The CDR3 DNA reads TGCGCCAGCAGCCAAGAAACTGGACTAGCGGGCAATGAGCAGTTCTTC.

The chain carries TRBV7-9 and TRBJ1-4; TRBD1 agrees at 10 bases. This CDR3 comprises 14 residues. Unmatched junction bases numbered 4, after V lost 5 bases and J lost 7 bases. The germline V gene encodes CDR1 SEHNR and CDR2 FQNEAQ (reference sequence). CDR3 sequence (DNA): TGTGCCAGCAGCCCGACAGGGGGCAGTGAAAAACTGTTTTTT. It translates to CASSPTGGSEKLFF.